One and the same sample provided the 15 T cell receptor beta chains below, sequenced in a study of OX40 agonist ivuxolimab in advanced cancers. Sequencing used immunoSEQ multiplex PCR; TCRdb keeps in-frame clones, though not all of them. The table records around 90,000 clones, 90% of them present only once. The sample consisted of CD4+ or CD8+ T cells sorted from blood, taken in a trial of the OX40 agonist ivuxolimab. These receptors originate from an adult with an advanced solid tumor such as melanoma, head and neck, liver or kidney cancer.

The genes are TRBV28 and TRBJ2-4; the match to TRBD1 covers 7 bases. The CDR3 is made up of 15 amino acids. Germline CDR1 and CDR2: MDHEN and SYDVKM. V lost 1 base, J lost 3 bases, and 3 bases stayed unmatched. This CDR3 is CASSLSGTVKNIQYF. In DNA form, the CDR3 reads TGTGCCAGCAGTTTATCCGGGACAGTCAAAAACATTCAGTACTTC. The full variable domain, in which reference TRBV28 and TRBJ2-4 provide the parts outside the CDR3, is DVKVTQSSRYLVKRTGEKVFLECVQDMDHENMFWYRQDPGLGLRLIYFSYDVKMKEKGDIPEGYSVSREKKERFSLILESASTNQTSMYLCASSLSGTVKNIQYFGAGTRLSVL.

The chain employs TRBV4-2 and TRBJ2-1; 9 nucleotides agree with TRBD2. This CDR3 is 16 amino acids long. Germline V lookup: CDR1 LGHNA, CDR2 YNFKEQ. The trim removed 3 bases at V and 0 bases at J, leaving 3 bases unmatched. CDR3 region: CASSQGSGSSYNEQFF. The CDR3, as DNA: TGTGCCAGCAGCCAGGGTAGCGGGAGCTCCTACAATGAGCAGTTCTTC.

The CDR3 coding sequence is TGTGCCAGCAGTTTATTTGGCCCAGGGGACTATGGCTACACCTTC. It codes for CASSLFGPGDYGYTF. V is TRBV27 and J is TRBJ1-2; a possible D gene is TRBD1 (6 bases). This CDR3 spans 15 amino acids. Germline CDR1 MNHEY, CDR2 SMNVEV (reference sequence). Trimming removed 1 base at V and 3 bases at J, with 12 bases between.

The chain recombines TRBV29-1 with TRBJ2-5; 7 nucleotides align to TRBD1. Matching the DNA end better, TRBJ2-7 makes the J call doubtful. CDR3 length equals 13 residues. The germline V gene has CDR1 SQVTM and CDR2 ANQGSEA. CDR3 amino acids: CSVHRGASGEQYF. The CDR3 coding sequence is TGCAGCGTACACAGGGGAGCTTCAGGCGAGCAGTACTTC.

The rearrangement links TRBV19 to TRBJ1-2, with TRBD1 matching over 9 bases. Germline assignment: CDR1 LNHDA and CDR2 SQIVND (reference sequence). V dropped 10 bases and J dropped 3; count of bases not matched to a gene: 15. The CDR3 totals 16 residues. The CDR3: CATSGTGMPPHYGYTF. As DNA, the CDR3 is TGTGCCACCTCCGGGACAGGGATGCCCCCTCACTATGGCTACACCTTC.

This clone came up once. V usage is TRBV5-4 and J usage is TRBJ2-3; D is tentatively TRBD1 or TRBD2 (6 bases each). The CDR3 loop spans 14 amino acids. Deletions cut 3 bases from V and 3 bases from J, with 11 bases between. Germline V gene lookup returns CDR1 SGHNT and CDR2 YYREEE (reference sequence). The CDR3 DNA reads as TGTGCCAGCAGCTCTCCGGGGGCTACAGATACGCAGTATTTT. Protein product: CASSSPGATDTQYF.

The chain joins TRBV11-2 to TRBJ2-7; 7 bases match TRBD1. The CDR3 sequence is 15 residues long. V was pared by 3 bases and J by 2 bases, with 7 bases of the junction left unmatched. The germline gives CDR1 SGHAT, CDR2 FQNNGV. Written as DNA, the CDR3 is TGTGCCAGCAGCTTGTTACAGGGGCTCACCTACGAGCAGTACTTC. It is translated as CASSLLQGLTYEQYF.

This clone was observed once. The chain couples TRBV7-2 to TRBJ2-7, with TRBD2 matching over 8 bases. This CDR3 has 16 residues. The germline V gene encodes CDR1 SGHTA and CDR2 FQGNSA. V trimming: 0 bases; J trimming: 7 bases; junction bases outside the gene matches: 11. The CDR3 nucleotides read TGTGCCAGCAGCTTAGCGATGGTAGCGGGGAGAGGTGAGCAGTACTTC. Translating gives CASSLAMVAGRGEQYF.

This sequence joins TRBV18 and TRBJ2-7; D gene unclear. Between the trimmed V and J ends, which lost 4 bases and 1 base, there was a span of 14 bases. CDR1 is KGHSH, CDR2 LQKENI, per germline. This CDR3 spans 15 amino acids. The CDR3: CASSRSGAPSYEQYF. The DNA for the CDR3 is TGTGCCAGCTCACGTTCCGGAGCACCTTCCTACGAGCAGTACTTC.

J is TRBJ1-5 and V is TRBV2; D might be TRBD1 (5 bases). Between the trimmed V and J ends, which lost 6 bases and 5 bases, there was a span of 11 bases. Germline CDR1 is SNHLY and CDR2 is FYNNEI. This CDR3 is built from 13 residues. CDR3 DNA sequence: TGTGCCAGCAGAGGGGATGAGGATCAGCCCCAGCATTTT. Protein sequence: CASRGDEDQPQHF.

The sample holds one count of this clone. The rearrangement links TRBV5-1 to TRBJ2-7; TRBD1 might be the D (6 bases). The CDR3 covers 14 residues. CDR1 SGHRS and CDR2 YFSETQ come from the germline V gene. V dropped 0 bases and J dropped 5 bases, with 12 bases sitting between them. The CDR3 nucleotides are TGCGCCAGCAGCTTGGGCCAGGGGAACCACGAGCAGTACTTC. Translated: CASSLGQGNHEQYF. The entire variable domain, with the rest obtained from reference TRBV5-1 and TRBJ2-7, is as follows: KAGVTQTPRYLIKTRGQQVTLSCSPISGHRSVSWYQQTPGQGLQFLFEYFSETQRNKGNFPGRFSGRQFSNSRSEMNVSTLELGDSALYLCASSLGQGNHEQYFGPGTRLTVT.

The CDR3 protein is CASSVGRATYEQYF. The CDR3 DNA follows: TGTGCCAGCTCAGTGGGCAGGGCAACCTACGAGCAGTACTTC. The V and J genes are TRBV18 and TRBJ2-5, with a weak D call TRBD1 (5 bases). The DNA end is a closer match to TRBJ2-7, so the J assignment may be wrong. The CDR3 extends over 14 amino acids. Germline CDR1 and CDR2: KGHSH and LQKENI.

CDR3 in amino acids: CASSFSGDYEQYF. The CDR3 DNA sequence: TGTGCCAGCAGCTTCTCAGGGGACTACGAGCAGTACTTC. The chain carries TRBV7-9 and TRBJ2-7; tentative D call: TRBD1 (6 bases). Germline CDR1 is SEHNR and CDR2 is FQNEAQ (reference sequence). There are 13 residues in the CDR3. Trimming took off 3 bases at V and 3 bases at J, with 9 bases between the two ends.

This chain uses TRBV6-5 with TRBJ2-7, with D maybe TRBD1 (6 bases). Trimming took 2 bases from V and 6 from J, leaving 14 bases between them. The CDR3 totals 14 residues. Per the germline V gene, CDR1 is MNHEY and CDR2 is SVGAGI. This CDR3 reads CASSYLQGDTEQYF. CDR3 sequence (DNA): TGTGCCAGCAGTTACCTACAGGGTGATACCGAGCAGTACTTC.

The rearrangement links TRBV30 to TRBJ1-3; D is ambiguous. The CDR3 runs 10 residues. In germline, CDR1 is GTSNPN, CDR2 SVGIG (reference sequence). The V and J ends lost 5 bases and 4 bases respectively, with 3 bases between them. In DNA, the CDR3 is TGTGCCTGGGGGGGAAACACCATATATTTT. Protein: CAWGGNTIYF.